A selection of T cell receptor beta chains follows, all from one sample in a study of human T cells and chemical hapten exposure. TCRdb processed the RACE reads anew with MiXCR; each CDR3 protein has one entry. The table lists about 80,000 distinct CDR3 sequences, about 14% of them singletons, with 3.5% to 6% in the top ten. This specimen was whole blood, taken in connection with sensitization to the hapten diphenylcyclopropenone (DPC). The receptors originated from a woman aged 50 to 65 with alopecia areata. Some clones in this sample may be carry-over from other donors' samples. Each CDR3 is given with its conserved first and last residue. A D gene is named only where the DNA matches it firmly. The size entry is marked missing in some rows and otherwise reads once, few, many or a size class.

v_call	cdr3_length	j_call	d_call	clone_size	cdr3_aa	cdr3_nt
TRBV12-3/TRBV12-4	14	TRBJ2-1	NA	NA	CASSPGISYNEQFF	TGTGCCAGCAGCCCGGGGATCTCCTACAATGAGCAGTTCTTC
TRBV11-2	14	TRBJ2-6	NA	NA	CAVGQSSGANVLTF	TGTGCCGTAGGGCAGAGCTCTGGGGCCAACGTCCTGACTTTC
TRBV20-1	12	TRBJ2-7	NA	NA	CSPRDGSGEQYF	TGCAGTCCAAGGGACGGAAGTGGCGAGCAGTACTTC
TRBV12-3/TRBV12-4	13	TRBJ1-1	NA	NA	CASRKRENTEAFF	TGTGCCAGCAGGAAGAGAGAGAACACTGAAGCTTTCTTT
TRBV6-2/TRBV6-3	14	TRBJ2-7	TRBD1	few	CASSGQGAIHEQYF	TGTGCCAGCAGTGGACAGGGGGCTATCCACGAGCAGTACTTC
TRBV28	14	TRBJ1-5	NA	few	CASSTTPGNQPQHF	TGTGCCAGCAGTACGACCCCTGGCAATCAGCCCCAGCATTTT
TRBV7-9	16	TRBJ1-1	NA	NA	CASSPPMRGTDTEAFF	TGTGCCAGCAGCCCCCCGATGAGGGGCACGGACACTGAAGCTTTCTTT
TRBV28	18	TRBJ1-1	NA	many	CASSFFPGRQTRITEAFF	TGTGCCAGCAGTTTTTTTCCAGGGAGGCAGACTAGGATCACTGAAGCTTTCTTT
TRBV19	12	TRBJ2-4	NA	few	CASSISGNIQYF	TGTGCCAGTAGTATCTCAGGGAACATTCAGTACTTC
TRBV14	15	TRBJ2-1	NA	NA	CASSQVGASYNEQFF	TGTGCCAGCAGCCAAGTGGGGGCCTCCTACAATGAGCAGTTCTTC
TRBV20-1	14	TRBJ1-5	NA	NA	CSASNGMGNQPQHF	TGCAGTGCTAGTAACGGGATGGGCAATCAGCCCCAGCATTTT
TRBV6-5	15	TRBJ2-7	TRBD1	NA	CASSYLTGASYEQYF	TGTGCCAGCAGTTACCTAACAGGGGCGTCCTACGAGCAGTACTTC
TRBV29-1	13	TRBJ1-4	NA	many	CSAIGGSNEKLFF	TGCAGCGCGATTGGGGGGAGTAATGAAAAACTGTTTTTT
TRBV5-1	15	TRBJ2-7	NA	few	CASSLDFSSSYEQYF	TGCGCCAGCAGCTTGGACTTCTCCTCCTCCTACGAGCAGTACTTC
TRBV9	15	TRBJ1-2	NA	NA	CASSAEAVQGGGYTF	TGTGCCAGCAGCGCTGAAGCTGTGCAGGGCGGTGGCTACACCTTC
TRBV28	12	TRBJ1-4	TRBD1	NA	CASRSGGEKLFF	TGTGCCAGCAGGTCAGGGGGTGAAAAACTGTTTTTT
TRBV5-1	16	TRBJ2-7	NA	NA	CASSLEVTALGYEQYF	TGCGCCAGCAGCTTGGAAGTGACAGCCCTGGGCTACGAGCAGTACTTC
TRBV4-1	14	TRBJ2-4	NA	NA	CASSQDLAKNIQYF	TGCGCCAGCAGCCAGGACCTAGCCAAAAACATTCAGTACTTC
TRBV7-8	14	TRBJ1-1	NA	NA	CASSFRRGGPEAFF	TGTGCCAGCAGCTTCAGAAGGGGGGGGCCTGAAGCTTTCTTT
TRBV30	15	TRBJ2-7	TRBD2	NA	CAWSRSSGTTYEQYF	TGTGCCTGGTCGCGCTCTAGCGGGACCACCTACGAGCAGTACTTC
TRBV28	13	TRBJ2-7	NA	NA	CASSSPDWNEQYF	TGTGCCAGCAGTTCTCCGGACTGGAACGAGCAGTACTTC
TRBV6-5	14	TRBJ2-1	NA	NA	CASSYSPPPNEQFF	TGTGCCAGCAGTTACTCGCCTCCCCCTAATGAGCAGTTCTTC
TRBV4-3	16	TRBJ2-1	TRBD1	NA	CASSQAGTGVPNEQFF	TGCGCCAGCAGCCAAGCCGGGACAGGGGTACCCAATGAGCAGTTCTTC
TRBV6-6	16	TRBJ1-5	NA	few	CASSYSSTGGNQPQHF	TGTGCCAGCAGTTACTCGAGTACGGGTGGCAATCAGCCCCAGCATTTT
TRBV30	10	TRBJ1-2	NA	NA	CAWGGTRYTF	TGTGCCTGGGGCGGGACTCGCTACACCTTC
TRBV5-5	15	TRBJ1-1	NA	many	CASSSKQRTNTEAFF	TGTGCCAGCAGCTCAAAACAGCGAACGAACACTGAAGCTTTCTTT
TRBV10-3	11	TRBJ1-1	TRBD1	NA	CAIRGQQKAFF	TGTGCCATCAGGGGACAGCAAAAAGCTTTCTTT
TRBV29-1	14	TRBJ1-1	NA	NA	CSVEGRVANTEAFF	TGCAGCGTTGAAGGTCGGGTCGCGAACACTGAAGCTTTCTTT
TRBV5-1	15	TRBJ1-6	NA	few	CASSSYSTPNSPLHF	TGCGCCAGCAGCTCCTACTCTACCCCAAATTCACCCCTCCACTTT
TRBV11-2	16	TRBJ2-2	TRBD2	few	CASSPKRELNTGELFF	TGTGCCAGCAGCCCTAAGCGGGAGCTTAACACCGGGGAGCTGTTTTTT
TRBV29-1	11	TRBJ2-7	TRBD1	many	CSVGQAYEQYF	TGCAGCGTGGGACAGGCCTACGAGCAGTACTTC
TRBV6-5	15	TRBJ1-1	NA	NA	CASIKKTWTNTEAFF	TGTGCCAGCATTAAAAAGACATGGACGAACACTGAAGCTTTCTTT
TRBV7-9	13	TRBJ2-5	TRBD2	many	CASTRGGQETQYF	TGTGCCAGCACCCGGGGGGGACAAGAGACCCAGTACTTC
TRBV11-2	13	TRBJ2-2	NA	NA	CASSWGATGELFF	TGTGCCAGCAGCTGGGGAGCCACCGGGGAGCTGTTTTTT
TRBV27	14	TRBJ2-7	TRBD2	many	CASGRLAGVNEQYF	TGTGCCAGCGGGAGGCTAGCGGGAGTGAACGAGCAGTACTTC
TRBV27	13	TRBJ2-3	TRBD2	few	CASSPAGGLAEVF	TGTGCCAGCAGTCCTGCCGGAGGACTAGCGGAAGTTTTT
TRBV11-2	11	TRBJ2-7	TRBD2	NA	CASSLLAGPGF	TGTGCCAGCAGCCTCCTAGCGGGCCCCGGCTTC
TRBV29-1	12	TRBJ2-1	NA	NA	CSVDFSYNEQFF	TGCAGCGTGGATTTCTCCTACAATGAGCAGTTCTTC
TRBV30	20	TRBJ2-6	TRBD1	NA	CAWSGGMVDRPDAGANVLTF	TGTGCCTGGAGTGGGGGCATGGTGGACAGGCCAGATGCCGGGGCCAACGTCCTGACTTTC
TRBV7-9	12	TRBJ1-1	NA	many	CASSFSNTEAFF	TGTGCCAGCAGTTTTTCAAACACTGAAGCTTTCTTT
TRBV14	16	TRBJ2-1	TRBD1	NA	CASSQSGTGLYNEQFF	TGTGCCAGCAGCCAATCCGGGACAGGGTTATACAATGAGCAGTTCTTC
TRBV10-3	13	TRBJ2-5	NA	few	CAISDEFQETQYF	TGTGCCATCAGTGACGAGTTCCAAGAGACCCAGTACTTC